This TCR beta chain was captured in a study of blood T cell repertoires in COVID-19. Whole-study context: In each case, the material was cDNA or gDNA derived from T cells, B-cell-depleted T cells, or PBMCs.

Enrolled during active infection, Seattle patients were then followed longitudinally. With 0 bases removed from V and 5 bases from J, the gap between germline ends came to 10 bases. Germline CDR1 and CDR2: SGHTA and FQGTGA. The length of the CDR3 is 14 residues. Sequencing used immunoSEQ multiplex PCR; TCRdb keeps in-frame clones, though not all of them. The sample shows about 300,000 clones, around 89% of them seen only once. The TCR comes from a woman in her fifties or sixties with COVID-19, enrolled during active disease. J is TRBJ1-2 and V is TRBV7-3, with D perhaps TRBD1 (5 bases). Sequencing input: peripheral blood. The CDR3 DNA reads TGTGCCAGCAGCTTAACACTAACAGGTTATGGCTACACCTTC. Translating it yields CASSLTLTGYGYTF. Drawing the rest from reference TRBV7-3 and TRBJ1-2, the complete variable domain is GAGVSQTPSNKVTEKGKYVELRCDPISGHTALYWYRQSLGQGPEFLIYFQGTGAADDSGLPNDRFFAVRPEGSVSTLKIQRTERGDSAVYLCASSLTLTGYGYTFGSGTRLTVV.